This entry is about one T cell receptor beta chain. The specificity of this receptor is unknown. No clone much larger than this one lies a single base away; base qualities are absent. The data belong to a study of PD-1 blockade in mismatch repair-deficient tumors (dated by TCRdb to the late 2010s). With regard to the full study: Between September 2013 and late 2016, the trial enrolled about 93 consecutive patients with about twelve mismatch repair-deficient cancer types, every one of whom had been previously treated and was progressing. Tumor-associated T cell clones were tracked in the peripheral blood of patients responding to PD-1 blockade by deep sequencing of TCR CDR3 regions. Paper-wide results and their limitations: After pembrolizumab, tumor-resident clones, which were often undetectable in blood before treatment, expanded rapidly and then contracted, generally ahead of radiologic responses.

For every enrolled patient, mismatch repair deficiency was confirmed by either polymerase chain reaction or immunohistochemistry. TCR sequencing was performed for a few patients who responded to pembrolizumab therapy. The phase II trial prospectively tested pembrolizumab PD-1 blockade in advanced mismatch repair-deficient cancers regardless of tissue of origin. Serial peripheral blood T cell samples were collected before and at multiple times after starting PD-1 blockade. Blood sampling time points were reported as weeks after the first dose of pembrolizumab. From the germline V gene (reference sequence), CDR1 is SEHNR and CDR2 is FQNEAQ. The CDR3 covers 17 residues, taking in both the cysteine and the phenylalanine. The only DNA kept is the CDR3, 51 bases in frame from the first base. Relative to germline, V is missing 4 bases and J is missing 5 bases, with 12 bases of the junction outside any gene match.

The protocol used for the library was the immunoSEQ multiplex PCR assay. The clones in this table, taken by TCRdb from immuneACCESS, are in-frame only. Not every clone is retained; where verified, under half of the shortfall comes from an unresolved V gene, and the cause of the rest is unknown. In all, the sample holds tens of thousands of clones, and around 73% of those were seen once. The ten largest clones take up 4.5% to 7% of the sample. The rearranged segments are TRBV7-9 and TRBJ2-7; 12 of the junction bases match TRBD2. This clonotype was sampled from an adult with mismatch repair-deficient cancer. The input for sequencing was peripheral blood, taken 2 weeks after starting pembrolizumab. The DNA sequence follows: TGTGCCAGCAGCTCGAGCCTCACTAGCGGGAGGACCCACGAGCAGTACTTC. Its translation reads: CASSSSLTSGRTHEQYF. The full variable domain, completed from the reference TRBV7-9 and TRBJ2-7 proteins outside the CDR3, reads DTGVSQNPRHKITKRGQNVTFRCDPISEHNRLYWYRQTLGQGPEFLTYFQNEAQLEKSRLLSDRFSAERPKGSFSTLEIQRTEQGDSAMYLCASSSSLTSGRTHEQYFGPGTRLTVT.